The entry below gives a single T cell receptor (beta chain) sequence along with its context. Which antigen it targets is not known. At one of its ends the junction is not consistent with the germline gene, which may arise from a read error. The CDR3 regions of human TCRbeta chains were subjected to immunosequencing. On the authors' methods: TCRs in the repertoires were compared against a reference library of SARS-CoV-2-specific TCRs that had been generated with the MIRA antigen-specificity platform. Breadth was defined as the fraction of unique TCRs that were SARS-CoV-2-associated. Depth was defined as the fraction of total T cells that were SARS-CoV-2-associated. Using the MIRA data, each spike-specific TCR was mapped to the spike region that the TCR reacts to and placed in a CD4 or CD8 class. Log10-transformed breadth and depth values were compared by one-way ANOVA with Sidak's multiple comparisons tests. TCRdb stores this immuneACCESS table with in-frame sequences only. Part of the clones is absent; in the studies checked, under half of the shortfall reflects unresolved V genes, and no reason is known for the rest. Clone size and V and J calls were adopted from that table, with D and trimming inferred from the DNA. Within this sample are some 130,000 clones, with 88% of them counted one time only. The ten largest clonotypes hold roughly 2.4% of the sample.

Taken with the paper, the label for time point translates to: baseline before first vaccination. Samples from vaccinated people were obtained from the UK trials COV001 and COV002, which included a single-blind randomized controlled phase 2/3 trial of AZD1222 (ChAdOx1 nCoV-19) in healthy adults. Trial participant PBMC samples were collected at day 0 and day 28 after the second dose for TCRbeta chain sequencing. The data stem from a study of T cell responses to AZD1222 COVID-19 vaccine (TCRdb year 2021). Context from the whole study: AZD1222 recipients whose second dose came at about 4 weeks and those whose second dose came at about 12 weeks were combined into one group, since spike-specific TCR depth and breadth did not differ between the two schedules. A total of about 240 trial participants underwent TCR sequencing, of whom 200 to 220 received two doses of AZD1222 and some 26 received two doses of the MenACWY control vaccine. Trial participants were enrolled into age subgroups of 18-55, 56-69 and 70-plus years, which contained 148, 28 and 57 TCR-sequenced participants, respectively. Paper-wide results and their limitations: Because no day 14 peak-response samples were available, the repertoires could be characterized only after the peak T cell response. Conclusions about previously exposed vaccinees were limited because only 5 or 6 AZD1222 recipients were SARS-CoV-2 seropositive at baseline. Nearly half of unique spike-specific TCRs reportedly recognized epitopes outside regions mutated in the B.1.351 and B.1.1.7 variants. The 56-69-year group was small, and its depth increase did not reach significance, likely because of low power. Participants were mostly white British and included more females than males, and it was suggested by the authors that clonal diversity may have been underestimated. Vaccine-associated CD4 TCRs spanned the whole spike protein, with dominant responses in regions 160-218 and 743-854. After two AZD1222 doses, both the breadth and the depth of spike-specific TCRs were significantly higher than at day 0 and than in MenACWY recipients.

Sequences LNHNV (CDR1) and YYDKDF (CDR2) are obtained from the germline V gene (reference sequence). Taken from cysteine to phenylalanine, the CDR3 has 15 residues. The only DNA kept is the CDR3, 45 bases in frame from the first base. The V gene is TRBV15 and the J gene is TRBJ1-2; no D gene is confidently identified. The receptor was derived from an adult in good health. Sequences were derived from peripheral blood, sampled on day 0 of AZD1222 vaccination. The bases are TGTGCCACCAGTAGAGGTGGCGCAGCTAACTATGGCTACACCTTC. This gives the protein CATSRGGAANYGYTF.